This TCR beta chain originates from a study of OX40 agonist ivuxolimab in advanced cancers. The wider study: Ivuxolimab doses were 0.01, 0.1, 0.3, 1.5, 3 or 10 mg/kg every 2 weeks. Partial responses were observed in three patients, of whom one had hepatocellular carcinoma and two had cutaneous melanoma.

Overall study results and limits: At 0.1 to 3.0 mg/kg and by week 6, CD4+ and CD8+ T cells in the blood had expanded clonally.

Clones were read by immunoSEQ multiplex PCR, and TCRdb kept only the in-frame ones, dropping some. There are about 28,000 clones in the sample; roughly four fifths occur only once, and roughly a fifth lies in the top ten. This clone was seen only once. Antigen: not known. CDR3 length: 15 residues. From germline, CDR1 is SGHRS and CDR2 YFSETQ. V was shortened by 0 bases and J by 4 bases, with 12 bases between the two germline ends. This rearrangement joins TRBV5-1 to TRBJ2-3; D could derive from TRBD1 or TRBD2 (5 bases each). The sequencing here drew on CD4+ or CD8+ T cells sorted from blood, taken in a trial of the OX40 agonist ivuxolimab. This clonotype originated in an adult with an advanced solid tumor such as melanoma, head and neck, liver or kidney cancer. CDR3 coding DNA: TGCGCCAGCAGCTTGGAACGGGGCGCCGCAGATACGCAGTATTTT. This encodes CASSLERGAADTQYF.